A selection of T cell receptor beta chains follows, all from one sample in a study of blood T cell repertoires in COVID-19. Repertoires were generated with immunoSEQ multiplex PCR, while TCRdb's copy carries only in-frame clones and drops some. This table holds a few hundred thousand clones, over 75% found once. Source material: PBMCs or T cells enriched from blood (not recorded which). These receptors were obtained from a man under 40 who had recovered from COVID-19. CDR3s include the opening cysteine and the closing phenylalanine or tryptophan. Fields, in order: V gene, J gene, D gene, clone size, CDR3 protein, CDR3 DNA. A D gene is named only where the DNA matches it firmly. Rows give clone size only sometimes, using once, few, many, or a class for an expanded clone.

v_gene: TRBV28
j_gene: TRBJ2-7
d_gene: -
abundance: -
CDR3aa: CASSYNSYEQYF
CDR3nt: TGTGCCAGCAGTTACAACTCCTACGAGCAGTACTTC

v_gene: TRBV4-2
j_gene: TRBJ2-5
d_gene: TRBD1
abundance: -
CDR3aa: CASSRLGQQETQYF
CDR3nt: TGTGCCAGCAGCCGCCTGGGACAGCAAGAGACCCAGTACTTC

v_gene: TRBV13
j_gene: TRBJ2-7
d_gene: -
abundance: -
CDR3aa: CASSLGDRIRDNTYEQYF
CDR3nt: TGTGCCAGCAGCTTAGGCGATCGAATAAGGGACAACACCTACGAGCAGTACTTC

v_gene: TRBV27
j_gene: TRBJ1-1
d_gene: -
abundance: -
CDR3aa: CASSTRTENTEAFF
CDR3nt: TGTGCCAGCAGTACCCGGACTGAGAACACTGAAGCTTTCTTT

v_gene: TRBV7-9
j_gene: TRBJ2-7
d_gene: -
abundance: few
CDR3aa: CASSVDYYEQYF
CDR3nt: TGTGCCAGCAGCGTGGACTACTACGAGCAGTACTTC

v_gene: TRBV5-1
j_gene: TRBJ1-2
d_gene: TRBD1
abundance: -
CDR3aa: CASRPTGTGYGYTF
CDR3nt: TGCGCCAGCAGACCGACCGGGACAGGCTATGGCTACACCTTC

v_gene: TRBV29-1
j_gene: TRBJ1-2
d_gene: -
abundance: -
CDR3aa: CSGTDRDLGGYTF
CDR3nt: TGCAGCGGAACCGACAGAGACCTCGGTGGCTACACCTTC

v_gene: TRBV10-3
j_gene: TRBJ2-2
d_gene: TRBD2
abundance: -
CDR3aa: CAISVKAGGPRSGELFF
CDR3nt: TGTGCCATCAGTGTGAAAGCGGGGGGGCCCAGGAGCGGGGAGCTGTTTTTT

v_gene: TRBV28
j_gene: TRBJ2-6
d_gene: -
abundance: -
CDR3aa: CASSLLWGRPGANVLTF
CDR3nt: TGTGCCAGCAGTTTATTGTGGGGGCGACCTGGGGCCAACGTCCTGACTTTC

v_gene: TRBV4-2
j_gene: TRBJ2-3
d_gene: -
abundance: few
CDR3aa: CASSLRTDYTDTQYF
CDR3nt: TGTGCCAGCAGCCTCAGGACAGACTACACAGATACGCAGTATTTT

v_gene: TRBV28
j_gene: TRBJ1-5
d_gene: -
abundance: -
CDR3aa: CASSLGPQPQHF
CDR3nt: TGTGCCAGCAGTTTGGGCCCACAGCCCCAGCATTTT

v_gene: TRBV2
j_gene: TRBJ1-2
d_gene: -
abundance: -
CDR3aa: CASSEGPRGNYGYTF
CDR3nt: TGTGCCAGCAGTGAAGGTCCGCGGGGCAACTATGGCTACACCTTC

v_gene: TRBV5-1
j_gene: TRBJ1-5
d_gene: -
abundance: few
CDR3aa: CASSFGGRNQPQHF
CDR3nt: TGCGCCAGCAGCTTCGGAGGGCGCAATCAGCCCCAGCATTTT

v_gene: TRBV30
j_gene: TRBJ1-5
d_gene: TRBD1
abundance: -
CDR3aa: CAWSDRQGQPQHF
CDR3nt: TGTGCCTGGAGTGACCGACAGGGGCAGCCCCAGCATTTT

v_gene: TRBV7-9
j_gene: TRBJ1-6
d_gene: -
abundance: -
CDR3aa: CASSLQGYNSPLHF
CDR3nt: TGTGCCAGCAGCTTACAGGGGTATAATTCACCCCTCCACTTT

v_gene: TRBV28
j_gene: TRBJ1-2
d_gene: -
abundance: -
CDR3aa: CASSDPGSPNYGYTF
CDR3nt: TGTGCCAGCAGTGATCCCGGGAGTCCTAACTATGGCTACACCTTC

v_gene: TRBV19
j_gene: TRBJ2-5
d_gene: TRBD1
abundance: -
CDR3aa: CASSKGQGAYKETQYF
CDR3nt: TGTGCCAGTAGTAAAGGACAGGGGGCGTATAAAGAGACCCAGTACTTC

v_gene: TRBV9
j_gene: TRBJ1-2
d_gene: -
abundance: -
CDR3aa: CASSVTAYGYTF
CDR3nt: TGTGCCAGCAGCGTAACAGCTTATGGCTACACCTTC

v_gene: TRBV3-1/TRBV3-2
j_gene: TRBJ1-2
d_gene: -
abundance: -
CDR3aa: CASSQEGARRGYTF
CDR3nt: TGTGCCAGCAGCCAAGAAGGGGCGCGCCGCGGCTACACCTTC

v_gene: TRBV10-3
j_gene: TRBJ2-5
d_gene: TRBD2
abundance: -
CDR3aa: CAISESPSGGARETQYF
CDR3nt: TGTGCCATCAGTGAGTCCCCTAGCGGGGGGGCCAGGGAGACCCAGTACTTC

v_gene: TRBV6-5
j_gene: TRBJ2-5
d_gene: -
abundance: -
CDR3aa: CASTGTNQETQYF
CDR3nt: TGTGCCAGCACCGGGACAAACCAAGAGACCCAGTACTTC

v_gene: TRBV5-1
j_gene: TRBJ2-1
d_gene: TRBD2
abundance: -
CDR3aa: CASSLAGGIDEQFF
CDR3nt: TGCGCCAGCAGCCTAGCGGGGGGGATCGATGAGCAGTTCTTC

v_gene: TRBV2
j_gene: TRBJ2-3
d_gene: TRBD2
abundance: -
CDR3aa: CASSYGLVVSGTDTQYF
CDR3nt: TGTGCCAGCAGTTACGGACTAGTGGTTAGCGGGACAGATACGCAGTATTTT

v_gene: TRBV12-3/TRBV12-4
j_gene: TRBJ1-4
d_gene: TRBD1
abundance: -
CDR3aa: CASSSQGVGKLFF
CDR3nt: TGTGCCAGCAGTTCACAGGGGGTTGGAAAACTGTTTTTT

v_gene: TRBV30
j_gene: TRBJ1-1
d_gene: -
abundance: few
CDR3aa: CAWSVYDRTEAFF
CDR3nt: TGTGCCTGGAGTGTGTACGACAGAACTGAAGCTTTCTTT

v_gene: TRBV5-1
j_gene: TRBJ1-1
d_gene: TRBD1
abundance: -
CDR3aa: CASSLWDRGIGNTEAFF
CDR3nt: TGCGCCAGCAGCTTATGGGACAGGGGGATTGGGAACACTGAAGCTTTCTTT

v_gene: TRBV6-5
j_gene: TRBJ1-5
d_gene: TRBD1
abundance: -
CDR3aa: CASSYTGGVGNQPQHF
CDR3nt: TGTGCCAGCAGTTATACAGGGGGCGTGGGCAATCAGCCCCAGCATTTT

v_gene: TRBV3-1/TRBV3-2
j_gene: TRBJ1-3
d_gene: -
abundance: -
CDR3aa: CASSQDHSGNTIYF
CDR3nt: TGTGCCAGCAGCCAAGATCACTCTGGAAACACCATATATTTT

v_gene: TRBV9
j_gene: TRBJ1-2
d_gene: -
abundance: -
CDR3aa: CASSVGRGYGYTF
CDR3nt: TGTGCCAGCAGCGTAGGGCGGGGCTATGGCTACACCTTC

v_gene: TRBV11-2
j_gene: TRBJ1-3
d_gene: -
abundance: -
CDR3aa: CASSLSPGRDMNTIYF
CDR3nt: TGTGCCAGCAGCTTAAGCCCTGGGAGGGATATGAACACCATATATTTT

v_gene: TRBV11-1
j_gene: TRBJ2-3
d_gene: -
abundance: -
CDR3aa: CASSFGTDTQYF
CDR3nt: TGTGCCAGCAGCTTCGGGACAGATACGCAGTATTTT

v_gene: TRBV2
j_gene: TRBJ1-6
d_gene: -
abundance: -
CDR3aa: CASKLRHNSPLHF
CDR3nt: TGTGCCAGCAAGTTGCGTCATAATTCACCCCTCCACTTT

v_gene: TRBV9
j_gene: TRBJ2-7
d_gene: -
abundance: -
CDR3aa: CASSARDFYEQYF
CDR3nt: TGTGCCAGCAGCGCCCGGGACTTCTACGAGCAGTACTTC

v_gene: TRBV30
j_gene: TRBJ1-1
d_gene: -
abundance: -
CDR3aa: CAWSKFSVNTEAFF
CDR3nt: TGTGCCTGGAGTAAATTTAGTGTGAACACTGAAGCTTTCTTT

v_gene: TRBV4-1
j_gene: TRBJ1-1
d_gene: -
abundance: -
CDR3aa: CASSQAGVSTEAFF
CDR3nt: TGCGCCAGCAGCCAAGCGGGAGTGAGCACTGAAGCTTTCTTT

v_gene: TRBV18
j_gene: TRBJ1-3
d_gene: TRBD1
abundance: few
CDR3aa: CASSPADRDGNTIYF
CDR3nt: TGTGCCAGCTCACCAGCAGACAGGGACGGAAACACCATATATTTT

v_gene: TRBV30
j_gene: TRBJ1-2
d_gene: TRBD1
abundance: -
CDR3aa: CAWRETGRTGGYTF
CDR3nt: TGTGCCTGGAGGGAGACAGGGAGAACGGGGGGCTACACCTTC

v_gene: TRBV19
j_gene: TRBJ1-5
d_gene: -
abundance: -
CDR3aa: CASSIVESGNQPQHF
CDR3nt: TGTGCCAGTAGTATAGTAGAGTCGGGCAATCAGCCCCAGCATTTT

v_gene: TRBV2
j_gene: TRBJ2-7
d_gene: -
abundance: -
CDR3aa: CASRSDRSSYEQYF
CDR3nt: TGTGCCAGCAGGTCAGACAGATCCTCCTACGAGCAGTACTTC

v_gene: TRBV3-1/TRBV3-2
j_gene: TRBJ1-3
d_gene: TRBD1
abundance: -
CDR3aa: CASSRPLTGPGNTIYF
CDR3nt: TGTGCCAGCAGCCGCCCCTTGACAGGGCCTGGAAACACCATATATTTT

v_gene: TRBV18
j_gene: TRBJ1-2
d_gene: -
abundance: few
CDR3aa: CASSPTGPEAGYTF
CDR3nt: TGTGCCAGCTCACCAACAGGGCCCGAGGCTGGCTACACCTTC

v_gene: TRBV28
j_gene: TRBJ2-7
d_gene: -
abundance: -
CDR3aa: CASTYILGLGPYEQYF
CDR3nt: TGTGCCAGCACCTATATCCTCGGGTTAGGTCCTTACGAGCAGTACTTC

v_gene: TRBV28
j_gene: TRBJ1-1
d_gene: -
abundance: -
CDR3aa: CASRTTENTEAFF
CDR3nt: TGTGCCAGCAGAACAACAGAGAACACTGAAGCTTTCTTT

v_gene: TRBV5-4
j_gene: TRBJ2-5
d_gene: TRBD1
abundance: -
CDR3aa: CASSLGLTGQETQYF
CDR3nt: TGTGCCAGCAGCTTGGGCCTGACAGGGCAAGAGACCCAGTACTTC

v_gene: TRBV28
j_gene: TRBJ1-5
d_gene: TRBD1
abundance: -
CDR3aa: CASSFGTGGQPQHF
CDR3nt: TGTGCCAGCAGTTTTGGGACAGGGGGACAGCCCCAGCATTTT

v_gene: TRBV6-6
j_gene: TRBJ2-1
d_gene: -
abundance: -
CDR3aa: CASSWQGGLVNEQFF
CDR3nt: TGTGCCAGCAGTTGGCAGGGTGGTCTGGTGAATGAGCAGTTCTTC

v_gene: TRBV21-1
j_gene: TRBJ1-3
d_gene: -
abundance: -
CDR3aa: CAESRGRKVRLNNTIYF
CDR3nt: TGTGCCGAAAGCAGAGGGAGGAAAGTGCGATTGAATAACACCATATATTTT

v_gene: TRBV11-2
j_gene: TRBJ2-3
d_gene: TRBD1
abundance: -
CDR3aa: CASSLLPGGADTQYF
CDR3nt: TGTGCCAGCAGCTTACTCCCAGGGGGCGCAGATACGCAGTATTTT

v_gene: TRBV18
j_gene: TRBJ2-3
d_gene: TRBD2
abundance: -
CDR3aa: CASSPRSGGLQDTQYF
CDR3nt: TGTGCCAGCTCACCACGGAGCGGGGGTCTTCAAGATACGCAGTATTTT

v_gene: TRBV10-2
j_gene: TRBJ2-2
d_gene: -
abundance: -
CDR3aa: CASSQYDRRTSGELFF
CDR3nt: TGCGCCAGCAGTCAATATGACAGGCGAACGAGCGGGGAGCTGTTTTTT

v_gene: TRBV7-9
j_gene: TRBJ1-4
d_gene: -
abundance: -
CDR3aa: CASSLSGSLLFF
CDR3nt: TGTGCCAGCAGCTTGAGTGGTTCCTTGCTGTTTTTT

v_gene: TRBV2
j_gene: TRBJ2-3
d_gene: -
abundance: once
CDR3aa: CASSEYTAQYF
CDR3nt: TGTGCCAGCAGTGAGTATACAGCGCAGTATTTT

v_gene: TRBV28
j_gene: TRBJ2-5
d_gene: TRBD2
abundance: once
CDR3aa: CASSLGSGGRLLRTQYF
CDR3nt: TGTGCCAGCAGTTTAGGGTCGGGGGGGCGGCTCCTTCGGACCCAGTACTTC

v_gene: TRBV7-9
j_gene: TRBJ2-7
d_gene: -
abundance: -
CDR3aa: CASCLRGYEQYF
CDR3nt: TGTGCCAGTTGTTTAAGGGGTTACGAGCAGTACTTC

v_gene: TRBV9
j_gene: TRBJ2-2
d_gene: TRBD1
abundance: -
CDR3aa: CASSVDRGITGELFF
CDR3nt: TGTGCCAGCAGCGTAGACAGGGGGATCACCGGGGAGCTGTTTTTT